This T cell receptor beta chain was documented in a study of blood T cell repertoires in COVID-19. In the study overall: There were acute and convalescent COVID-19 samples, and they came from the United States, Italy and Spain. In each case, the material was cDNA or gDNA derived from T cells, B-cell-depleted T cells, or PBMCs.

In Seattle, patients joined the study during active infection and were tracked longitudinally. The method was immunoSEQ multiplex PCR; TCRdb's version includes in-frame clones alone and lacks a portion of them. The sample shows roughly 390,000 clones, more than 70% of them seen only once. Germline V gene data show CDR1 as KGHSH and CDR2 as LQKENI. V was shortened by 6 bases and J by 4 bases, with 13 bases between the two germline ends. The CDR3 has 14 amino acids. Sequencing was done on a sample of peripheral blood. The source is a woman in her 30s with COVID-19, enrolled during active disease. V is TRBV18 and J is TRBJ1-5; D is uncertain. CDR3 nucleotides: TGTGCCAGCTCCCCCGACTTTTCGAATCAGCCCCAGCATTTT. It encodes CASSPDFSNQPQHF.